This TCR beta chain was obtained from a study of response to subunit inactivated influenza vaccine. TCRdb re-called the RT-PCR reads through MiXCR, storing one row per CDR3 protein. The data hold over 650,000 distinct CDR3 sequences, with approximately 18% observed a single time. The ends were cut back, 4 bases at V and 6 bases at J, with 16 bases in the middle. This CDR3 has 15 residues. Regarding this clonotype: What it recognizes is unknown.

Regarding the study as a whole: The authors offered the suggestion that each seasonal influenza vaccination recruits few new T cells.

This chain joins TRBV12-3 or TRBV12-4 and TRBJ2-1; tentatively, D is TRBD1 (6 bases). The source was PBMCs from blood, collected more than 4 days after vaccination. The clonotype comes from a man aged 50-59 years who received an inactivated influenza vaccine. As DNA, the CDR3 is TGTGCCAGCAGTTCCCGCCGGGACACCATCAATGAGCAGTTCTTC. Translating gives CASSSRRDTINEQFF.